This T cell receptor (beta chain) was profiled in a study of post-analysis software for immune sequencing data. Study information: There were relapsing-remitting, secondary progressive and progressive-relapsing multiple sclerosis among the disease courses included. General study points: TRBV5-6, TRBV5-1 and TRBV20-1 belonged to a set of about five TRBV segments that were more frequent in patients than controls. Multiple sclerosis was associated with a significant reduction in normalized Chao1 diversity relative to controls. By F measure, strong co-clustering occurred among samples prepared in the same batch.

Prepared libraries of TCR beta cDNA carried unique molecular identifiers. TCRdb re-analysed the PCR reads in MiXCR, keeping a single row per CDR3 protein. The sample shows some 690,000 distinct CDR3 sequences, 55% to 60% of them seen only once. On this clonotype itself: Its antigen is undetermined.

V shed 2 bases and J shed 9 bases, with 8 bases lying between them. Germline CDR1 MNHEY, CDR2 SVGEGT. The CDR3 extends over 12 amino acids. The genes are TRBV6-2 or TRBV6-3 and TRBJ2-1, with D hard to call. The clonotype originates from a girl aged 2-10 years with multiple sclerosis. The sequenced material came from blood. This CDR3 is CASSYGPAEQFF. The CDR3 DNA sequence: TGTGCCAGCAGTTACGGCCCGGCTGAGCAGTTCTTC.